Listed here is a single TCR beta chain. The data were taken from a study of blood T cell repertoires in COVID-19. The assay was immunoSEQ multiplex PCR, and TCRdb's table has in-frame clones only and misses some. The table lists 300,000 or so clones, approximately 87% of them singletons. There are 18 residues in the CDR3. Trimming removed 5 bases from V and 8 bases from J; junction bases left unmatched: 21. The germline gives CDR1 LNHDA, CDR2 SQIVND (reference sequence). Sequenced material: peripheral blood. This TCR was recovered from a woman aged 40 to 55 who had recovered from COVID-19. The J gene is TRBJ1-2, the V gene TRBV19; 9 bases align to TRBD1. CDR3 in amino acids: CASSGEVPGQGSLGGYTF. The CDR3 DNA sequence: TGTGCCAGTAGTGGAGAAGTGCCGGGACAGGGCTCCCTTGGCGGCTACACCTTC.